These T cell receptor beta chains were read from a single sample in a study of T cell repertoires in cytomegalovirus infection. MiXCR, applied by TCRdb to the reads, yields one record per CDR3 protein. In the table there are tens of thousands of distinct CDR3 sequences, 25% to 30% of which are singletons. Antigens of these TCRs are unknown. This specimen consisted of CD8+ T cells from cultured PBMCs, obtained from culture after CMV antigen stimulation. These TCRs come from a human donor in good health (CMV status not recorded). Some clones in this sample may be carry-over from other donors' samples. CDR3s include the opening cysteine and the closing phenylalanine or tryptophan. The order of the fields is V gene, D gene, clone size, J gene, CDR3 protein, CDR3 DNA. The D gene is left open where the match is weak. Clone size is stated in some rows and not others, as once, few, many or a class when expanded.

>TRBV11-3|NA|many|TRBJ1-6
CASSPRTESYNSPLHF
TGTGCCAGCAGCCCCCGGACAGAATCCTATAATTCACCCCTCCACTTT
>TRBV9|TRBD1|NA|TRBJ2-7
CASSPKGQSSYEQYF
TGTGCCAGCAGCCCCAAGGGACAGTCCTCCTACGAGCAGTACTTC
>TRBV5-1|NA|many|TRBJ2-7
CASSLGRDSDEQYF
TGCGCCAGCAGCTTGGGGAGGGACTCGGACGAGCAGTACTTC
>TRBV27|TRBD1|many|TRBJ2-7
CASTLTPDRVNEQYF
TGTGCCAGCACCCTTACCCCGGACAGGGTCAACGAGCAGTACTTC
>TRBV7-2|NA|medium-sized|TRBJ2-2
CASSPLTWADTGELFF
TGTGCCAGCAGCCCCCTAACCTGGGCGGACACCGGGGAGCTGTTTTTT
>TRBV20-1|NA|NA|TRBJ2-2
CSARDPSRTGELFF
TGCAGTGCTAGAGACCCCAGCCGTACCGGGGAGCTGTTTTTT
>TRBV2|NA|NA|TRBJ1-3
CASLSEPISGNTIYF
TGTGCCAGCCTCTCAGAGCCCATCTCTGGAAACACCATATATTTT
>TRBV29-1|NA|NA|TRBJ2-3
CSVEGKTDTQYF
TGCAGCGTTGAGGGCAAGACAGATACGCAGTATTTT
>TRBV27|NA|NA|TRBJ1-1
CASSFDHGRTGAFF
TGTGCCAGCAGTTTTGACCATGGACGGACGGGGGCTTTCTTT
>TRBV19|TRBD1|NA|TRBJ2-5
CASSIGTGQYQETQYF
TGTGCCAGTAGTATTGGGACAGGCCAGTACCAAGAGACCCAGTACTTC
>TRBV7-2|NA|few|TRBJ2-1
CASSVSAPQFF
TGTGCCAGCAGCGTTAGCGCGCCACAGTTCTTC
>TRBV6-6|TRBD1|NA|TRBJ2-7
CASSYTLTGNDYEQYF
TGTGCCAGCAGTTACACCCTGACAGGGAACGACTACGAGCAGTACTTC
>TRBV24-1|NA|few|TRBJ2-5
CATSSRTGTQYF
TGTGCCACCAGTTCCAGGACGGGGACCCAGTACTTC
>TRBV6-1|NA|few|TRBJ2-7
CALEGRTSYEQYF
TGTGCCTTAGAGGGCAGGACCTCCTACGAGCAGTACTTC
>TRBV28|NA|NA|TRBJ1-5
CASSLKGFSNQPQHF
TGTGCCAGCAGTTTAAAAGGGTTTAGCAATCAGCCCCAGCATTTT
>TRBV28|NA|few|TRBJ1-3
CASSLDQGRNTIYF
TGTGCCAGCAGTTTGGATCAGGGACGAAACACCATATATTTT
>TRBV6-5|TRBD1|few|TRBJ1-2
CASIARGQVANYGYTF
TGTGCCAGCATCGCCAGGGGACAGGTTGCTAACTATGGCTACACCTTC
>TRBV3-1|TRBD2|many|TRBJ2-1
CASSLGTSGGVFEQFF
TGTGCCAGCAGCCTCGGGACTAGCGGGGGGGTTTTTGAGCAGTTCTTC
>TRBV6-2/TRBV6-3|NA|few|TRBJ1-2
CASSYPDVVYGYTF
TGTGCCAGCAGTTATCCGGACGTCGTTTATGGCTACACCTTC
>TRBV15|NA|NA|TRBJ1-2
CATSGAGTPNYGYTF
TGTGCCACCAGTGGGGCCGGGACACCAAACTATGGCTACACCTTC
>TRBV7-2|NA|many|TRBJ2-1
CASSSKRFSGQFF
TGTGCCAGCAGCTCCAAGCGATTTTCCGGGCAGTTCTTC
>TRBV20-1|NA|few|TRBJ2-1
CSATAESGGVSEQFF
TGCAGTGCTACCGCTGAATCCGGGGGAGTTAGTGAGCAGTTCTTC
>TRBV19|TRBD1|NA|TRBJ1-3
CASSLDRTSGNTIYF
TGTGCCAGTAGCTTGGACAGGACTTCTGGAAACACCATATATTTT
>TRBV4-3|NA|NA|TRBJ2-2
CASSQDDLSSDITGELFF
TGCGCCAGCAGCCAAGATGATTTGAGTAGCGATATCACCGGGGAGCTGTTTTTT
>TRBV4-2|NA|NA|TRBJ2-7
CASSQGGYEQYF
TGTGCCAGCAGCCAAGGGGGCTACGAGCAGTACTTC
>TRBV7-2|NA|NA|TRBJ2-1
CASSFGQGLNNEQFF
TGTGCCAGCAGCTTCGGGCAGGGGCTTAACAATGAGCAGTTCTTC
>TRBV6-5|NA|few|TRBJ1-6
CATTGLINSPLHF
TGTGCCACTACAGGGCTCATTAATTCACCCCTCCACTTT
>TRBV7-6|TRBD2|few|TRBJ2-1
CASSLRGGGAKNEQFF
TGTGCCAGCAGCTTAAGAGGCGGGGGGGCCAAAAATGAGCAGTTCTTC
>TRBV6-6|TRBD2|NA|TRBJ2-5
CASSTPGGQETQYF
TGTGCCAGCAGTACCCCGGGGGGTCAAGAGACCCAGTACTTC
>TRBV28|NA|few|TRBJ2-7
CASSLWVSGVEQYF
TGTGCCAGCAGTTTATGGGTCTCAGGAGTCGAGCAGTACTTC
>TRBV7-9|NA|few|TRBJ2-4
CASSSETGPGGATKNIQYF
TGTGCCAGCAGCTCAGAAACAGGGCCGGGGGGCGCGACCAAAAACATTCAGTACTTC
>TRBV28|NA|few|TRBJ2-2
CASSPIKNTGELFF
TGTGCCAGCAGCCCGATCAAGAACACCGGGGAGCTGTTTTTT
>TRBV5-5|NA|few|TRBJ2-7
CASSLGQGMYEQYF
TGTGCCAGCAGCTTGGGGCAGGGAATGTACGAGCAGTACTTC
>TRBV6-2/TRBV6-3|TRBD1|NA|TRBJ2-1
CASSSLTGTGLNEQFF
TGTGCCAGCAGTTCTCTCACCGGGACAGGGTTGAATGAGCAGTTCTTC
>TRBV5-1|NA|few|TRBJ2-7
CASSLVGSSYEQYF
TGCGCCAGCAGCTTGGTAGGATCCTCCTACGAGCAGTACTTC
>TRBV12-3/TRBV12-4|NA|NA|TRBJ1-6
CASSRRTGDSPLHF
TGTGCCAGCAGTCGCAGGACTGGGGATTCACCCCTCCACTTT
>TRBV19|NA|NA|TRBJ1-6
CASSPDSPGNSPLHF
TGTGCCAGTAGCCCGGACAGCCCAGGGAATTCACCCCTCCACTTT
>TRBV6-5|NA|NA|TRBJ2-7
CASSATQRATYEQYF
TGTGCCAGCAGCGCAACGCAAAGGGCCACCTACGAGCAGTACTTC
>TRBV7-3|TRBD2|many|TRBJ2-1
CASSPGTSGGAQFF
TGTGCCAGCAGCCCGGGGACTAGCGGGGGTGCTCAGTTCTTC
>TRBV28|TRBD1|NA|TRBJ2-1
CASSLSPMGQLNEQFF
TGTGCCAGCAGTTTATCCCCTATGGGACAGCTAAATGAGCAGTTCTTC
>TRBV27|TRBD2|NA|TRBJ2-1
CASGPTPGLAGVDEQFF
TGTGCCAGCGGACCAACACCGGGACTAGCGGGGGTCGATGAGCAGTTCTTC
>TRBV20-1|NA|NA|TRBJ1-2
CSAPGVAGGYTF
TGCAGTGCCCCGGGGGTAGCGGGTGGCTACACCTTC
>TRBV15|NA|NA|TRBJ1-1
CATSRDLTNTEAFF
TGTGCCACCAGCAGAGATTTGACGAACACTGAAGCTTTCTTT
>TRBV11-2|NA|NA|TRBJ1-4
CASSSSLRIEKLFF
TGTGCCAGCAGCTCATCGCTTAGGATTGAAAAACTGTTTTTT
>TRBV7-9|NA|many|TRBJ2-2
CASSLARGSTGELFF
TGTGCCAGCAGCTTAGCGCGGGGCTCCACCGGGGAGCTGTTTTTT
>TRBV12-5|NA|NA|TRBJ1-1
CASGGAGTEAFF
TGTGCTAGTGGTGGGGCGGGCACTGAAGCTTTCTTT
>TRBV7-9|NA|NA|TRBJ2-5
CASSFWDTQETQYF
TGTGCCAGCAGCTTCTGGGACACCCAAGAGACCCAGTACTTC
>TRBV20-1|TRBD1|few|TRBJ1-5
CSAGTGEYQPQHF
TGCAGTGCTGGGACAGGGGAATATCAGCCCCAGCATTTT
>TRBV5-4|NA|few|TRBJ1-6
CASRPGTPGSYNSPLHF
TGTGCCAGCAGGCCGGGGACTCCAGGCTCCTATAATTCACCCCTCCACTTT
>TRBV24-1|NA|NA|TRBJ2-1
CATSDLQDEGGPYNEQFF
TGTGCCACCAGTGATTTGCAGGACGAAGGGGGACCCTACAATGAGCAGTTCTTC
>TRBV5-6|TRBD1|NA|TRBJ2-7
CASSFGARGQSNSYEQYF
TGTGCCAGCAGCTTTGGGGCCAGGGGACAGAGCAACTCCTACGAGCAGTACTTC
>TRBV28|NA|NA|TRBJ2-2
CASSLGTSAGELFF
TGTGCCAGCAGTTTAGGTACATCGGCCGGGGAGCTGTTTTTT
>TRBV7-9|NA|many|TRBJ2-1
CASSWSGAEQFF
TGTGCCAGCAGTTGGTCGGGTGCTGAGCAGTTCTTC